This TCR beta chain originates from a study of cytomegalovirus exposure and HLA in healthy donors. Overall study findings and caveats: There were reportedly fewer N-insertions in an Asian-associated ancestry cluster than the approximately 670-donor mean, in a later analysis. There were several of the most significant clusters that appeared linked to common viral pathogens in a later analysis.

This clone was seen just once. Its matching antigen is unknown. Germline loops: CDR1 SGHNT, CDR2 YENEEA. The CDR3 consists of 12 residues. V trimming: 5 bases; J trimming: 12 bases; junction bases outside the gene matches: 6. Use of 60 Vbeta and 13 Jbeta primers characterized the PCR. Authors' analysis steps: An analysis that came later counted roughly 80 million unique TCR beta chains, about 10 million shared. Profiling relied on immunoSEQ multiplex PCR, and the TCRdb table lists in-frame clones only, not all of them. Clonal size and the V and J genes are those of that table, whereas D and trimming came from the DNA. The sample has approximately 100,000 clones, 85% seen once.

The chain carries TRBV11-3 and TRBJ1-3, with TRBD1 matching 8 bases. The sequence came from a man in his forties in good health and CMV-seropositive. Sample: PBMCs. The DNA for the CDR3 is TGTGCCAGCAGCCCTAGACAGGGGCACATATATTTT. Translated: CASSPRQGHIYF.